A few counts support the clone carrying this TCR beta chain. From RNA transcripts, TCR beta CDR3 regions were amplified. Initially, a first-round RT-PCR of the TCR CDR3 employed the HTBI primer set. MiXCR was run by TCRdb on the multiplex PCR reads, yielding one entry per CDR3 protein. The sample gives about 480,000 distinct CDR3 sequences, about 24% of which show up once; around 11% is in the top ten. These data are taken from a study of T cells in Graves' hyperthyroidism and ophthalmopathy. V was pared by 1 base and J by 6 bases, with 15 bases between. The CDR3 is made up of 15 amino acids. Per germline, CDR1 DFQATT and CDR2 SNEGSKA (reference sequence).

The chain recombines TRBV20-1 with TRBJ2-2, with D possibly being TRBD2 (6 bases). Sample: blood. The sequence was obtained from a woman in her twenties or thirties with Graves' ophthalmopathy. For the CDR3, the DNA is TGCAGTGCTAGAGTAGGAGGGAGCAGTGCCGGGGAGCTGTTTTTT. It yields the protein CSARVGGSSAGELFF.